The 16 T cell receptor beta chains below come from one sample, sequenced in a study of cytomegalovirus exposure and HLA in healthy donors. Use of 60 Vbeta and 13 Jbeta primers characterized the PCR. Profiling relied on immunoSEQ multiplex PCR, and the TCRdb table lists in-frame clones only, not all of them. Of about 44,000 clones in the sample, about 85% were seen once. Sequencing was done on a sample of PBMCs. These receptors came from a woman in her forties in good health and CMV-seropositive.

The chain employs TRBV6-4 and TRBJ2-5; 7 bases are shared with TRBD1. Losses at the gene ends were 3 bases for V and 3 bases for J; bases not matched to a gene: 4. The CDR3 consists of 14 residues. The germline V gene encodes CDR1 MRHNA and CDR2 SNTAGT. The CDR3 loop is CASSETGTEETQYF. The CDR3 DNA follows: TGTGCCAGCAGTGAAACCGGGACAGAAGAGACCCAGTACTTC.

Points on this clone: A junction end diverges from the germline sequence, so it may reflect a read error. V is TRBV18 and J is TRBJ1-3; D not certain. Germline-derived CDR1 and CDR2 are KGHSH and LQKENI. This CDR3 comprises 16 residues. The CDR3 spells CASSPRETTHGNTIYF. CDR3 nucleotides: TGTGCCAGCTCGCCACGTGAAACTACCCATGGAAACACCATATATTTT.

The chain's CDR3 is CASSLGVGEQFF. The CDR3 DNA follows: TGTGCCAGCAGCTTGGGTGTGGGCGAGCAGTTCTTC. J is TRBJ2-1 and V is TRBV5-6; D is undetermined. Germline loops: CDR1 SGHDT, CDR2 YYEEEE. The CDR3 consists of 12 residues. V gave up 0 bases and J gave up 10 bases, with 8 bases separating them. The full variable domain, rest sourced from reference TRBV5-6 and TRBJ2-1, is DAGVTQSPTHLIKTRGQQVTLRCSPKSGHDTVSWYQQALGQGPQFIFQYYEEEERQRGNFPDRFSGHQFPNYSSELNVNALLLGDSALYLCASSLGVGEQFFGPGTRLTVL.

J is TRBJ1-1 and V is TRBV9; a possible D gene is TRBD1 (5 bases). The V and J ends lost 4 bases and 4 bases respectively, with 14 bases between them. Germline CDR1 reads SGDLS; CDR2 reads YYNGEE. There are 14 residues in the CDR3. The CDR3, as DNA: TGTGCCAGCAGCTCAAGACCTCAGGGCACTGAAGCTTTCTTT. This sequence encodes CASSSRPQGTEAFF. The variable domain in full, with the rest retrieved from reference TRBV9 and TRBJ1-1, is DSGVTQTPKHLITATGQRVTLRCSPRSGDLSVYWYQQSLDQGLQFLIQYYNGEERAKGNILERFSAQQFPDLHSELNLSSLELGDSALYFCASSSRPQGTEAFFGQGTRLTVV.

In regard to this clone: The junction does not match germline at one end; this may be a read error. The rearrangement uses TRBV28 and TRBJ2-5; 9 bases are shared with TRBD1. The V gene's germline CDR1 is MDHEN and CDR2 SYDVKM. There are 14 residues in the CDR3. CDR3 coding DNA: TGTGCCGGCAGTTTATCCGGGACAGGGGAGACCCAGTACTTC. Protein sequence: CAGSLSGTGETQYF.

This chain joins TRBV25-1 and TRBJ2-7, with 8 positions matching TRBD2. This CDR3 comprises 13 residues. Trimming took 8 bases from V and 4 from J; bases not matched to a gene: 7. Germline V gene lookup returns CDR1 MGHDK and CDR2 SYGVNS. CDR3 sequence: CASGHSGDYEQYF. The CDR3 nucleotides are TGTGCCAGCGGCCATAGCGGGGATTACGAGCAGTACTTC.

V usage is TRBV4-2 and J usage is TRBJ2-3, with a tentative D call TRBD2 (5 bases). The CDR3 spans 14 residues. Trimming pared 0 bases from V and 1 base from J, leaving 5 bases between. Germline assignment: CDR1 LGHNA and CDR2 YNFKEQ. The chain's CDR3 is CASSQERGTDTQYF. The DNA for the CDR3 is TGTGCCAGCAGCCAAGAGAGGGGCACAGATACGCAGTATTTT.

The chain has TRBV19 and TRBJ2-6; 14 positions agree with TRBD2. Germline CDR1 and CDR2: LNHDA and SQIVND (reference sequence). V gave up 5 bases and J gave up 0 bases; unmatched junction bases: 3. The CDR3 has 18 amino acids. CDR3 nucleotide sequence: TGTGCCAGTAGTGAGGGACTAGCGGGGGCCTCTGGGGCCAACGTCCTGACTTTC. Translation: CASSEGLAGASGANVLTF.

The chain uses TRBV18 and TRBJ2-6; D is ambiguous. The germline CDR1 and CDR2 sequences are KGHSH and LQKENI. Trimming cost V 7 bases and J 4 bases, with 8 bases left between them. There are 13 residues in the CDR3. CDR3 nucleotides: TGTGCCAGCTTGAGGCTAGGGGCCAACGTCCTGACTTTC. Protein: CASLRLGANVLTF.

This rearrangement joins TRBV11-2 to TRBJ1-4, with D tentatively TRBD1 (6 bases). The V end lost 4 bases, the J end lost 2 bases, and 11 bases lay between the germline ends. Germline-derived CDR1 and CDR2 are SGHAT and FQNNGV. The CDR3 consists of 15 residues. The CDR3 protein is CASSSNRDTNEKLFF. The CDR3 DNA reads as TGTGCCAGCAGCTCGAACAGGGATACTAATGAAAAACTGTTTTTT.

J is TRBJ1-1 and V is TRBV2, with D perhaps matching TRBD1 (6 bases). The germline V gene has CDR1 SNHLY and CDR2 FYNNEI. There are 13 residues in the CDR3. V was pared by 6 bases and J by 7 bases, with 15 bases between. DNA for the CDR3: TGTGCCAGCAGGGCCGGGCAGGGGCGTGAAGCTTTCTTT. This translates into CASRAGQGREAFF. The full variable domain, in which reference TRBV2 and TRBJ1-1 provide the parts outside the CDR3, is EPEVTQTPSHQVTQMGQEVILRCVPISNHLYFYWYRQILGQKVEFLVSFYNNEISEKSEIFDDQFSVERPDGSNFTLKIRSTKLEDSAMYFCASRAGQGREAFFGQGTRLTVV.

V and J are TRBV7-9 and TRBJ2-1; D remains unclear. This CDR3 contains 12 residues. V lost 2 bases, J lost 8 bases, and 7 bases lay in between. From germline, CDR1 is SEHNR and CDR2 FQNEAQ (reference sequence). The CDR3 region has the DNA TGTGCCAGCAGCTTACTAGTCGATGAGCAGTTCTTC. This gives the protein CASSLLVDEQFF. Using reference TRBV7-9 and TRBJ2-1 for the parts outside the CDR3, the full variable domain is DTGVSQNPRHKITKRGQNVTFRCDPISEHNRLYWYRQTLGQGPEFLTYFQNEAQLEKSRLLSDRFSAERPKGSFSTLEIQRTEQGDSAMYLCASSLLVDEQFFGPGTRLTVL.

The genes are TRBV5-6 and TRBJ1-1; D perhaps matches TRBD1 (5 bases). Between the trimmed V and J ends, which lost 0 bases and 8 bases, there was a span of 11 bases. Looked up from germline, CDR1 is SGHDT and CDR2 is YYEEEE. CDR3 length equals 13 residues. The CDR3 loop reads CASSLEQGGEAFF. CDR3 nucleotides: TGTGCCAGCAGCTTGGAGCAGGGAGGAGAAGCTTTCTTT.

The chain is built from TRBV6-1 and TRBJ2-3; D ambiguous. The CDR3 runs 14 residues. Germline-derived CDR1 and CDR2 are MNHNS and SASEGT. V lost 8 bases to trimming and J lost 2 bases, with 14 bases between them. CDR3 nucleotides: TGTGCCAGCGCTCTGACATTCCCCACAGATACGCAGTATTTT. Translated: CASALTFPTDTQYF.

The V and J genes are TRBV20-1 and TRBJ2-7; the D is unclear. The V gene's germline CDR1 is DFQATT and CDR2 SNEGSKA (reference sequence). This CDR3 has 11 amino acids. The ends were cut back, 3 bases at V and 5 bases at J, with 8 bases in the middle. The CDR3 DNA reads TGCAGTGCTAGTCAGGCAAACGAGCAGTACTTC. It codes for CSASQANEQYF.

V gene TRBV28 combines with J gene TRBJ2-3; D is unresolved. The ends were cut back, 5 bases at V and 1 base at J, with 16 bases in the middle. Looked up from germline, CDR1 is MDHEN and CDR2 is SYDVKM. The CDR3 totals 16 residues. The CDR3 region is CASSPLQGGGTDTQYF. CDR3 DNA: TGTGCCAGCAGTCCTCTCCAAGGCGGAGGCACAGATACGCAGTATTTT. Looking up the rest from reference TRBV28 and TRBJ2-3 gives the full variable domain: DVKVTQSSRYLVKRTGEKVFLECVQDMDHENMFWYRQDPGLGLRLIYFSYDVKMKEKGDIPEGYSVSREKKERFSLILESASTNQTSMYLCASSPLQGGGTDTQYFGPGTRLTVL.